These 29 T cell receptor beta chains were sequenced from one sample in a study of PD-1 blockade in mismatch repair-deficient tumors. Some clones are missing from TCRdb's copy, which holds only in-frame ones; the method was immunoSEQ multiplex PCR. The sample gives approximately 51,000 clones, 81% of which show up once; roughly 8% is in the top ten. The sequenced sample was peripheral blood, obtained approximately 18 weeks after starting pembrolizumab. Receptor source: an adult with mismatch repair-deficient cancer.

The chain joins TRBV5-6 to TRBJ1-4, with D possibly matching TRBD1 (6 bases). V was clipped by 3 bases and J by 8 bases, with 14 bases between them. This CDR3 spans 14 amino acids. In germline, CDR1 is SGHDT, CDR2 YYEEEE. The CDR3 loop is CASSSTGIQEKLFF. Here the CDR3 DNA reads TGTGCCAGCAGCTCAACAGGGATTCAGGAAAAACTGTTTTTT.

The rearrangement joins TRBV6-1 to TRBJ2-5; the D call may be TRBD1 or TRBD2 (5 bases each). V was cut by 7 bases and J by 4 bases, with 16 bases left in between. The CDR3 sequence is 14 residues long. CDR1 is MNHNS and CDR2 is SASEGT in the germline V gene. The CDR3 reads CASTRGRGAETQYF. CDR3 DNA: TGTGCCAGCACCCGAGGGAGAGGGGCAGAGACCCAGTACTTC.

In this sample, this clone turned up a few times. V and J are TRBV2 and TRBJ1-1, with TRBD1 matching 9 bases. The germline V gene has CDR1 SNHLY and CDR2 FYNNEI. This CDR3 has 14 residues. V shed 6 bases, J shed 7 bases, and the junction held 9 bases outside the gene matches. CDR3 protein: CASSDPGQGFEAFF. The CDR3, as DNA: TGTGCCAGCAGCGATCCGGGACAGGGTTTTGAAGCTTTCTTT.

This clone was observed a handful of times. This chain uses TRBV6-1 with TRBJ2-7; no clear D. CDR1 MNHNS and CDR2 SASEGT come from the germline V gene. This CDR3 comprises 11 residues. Trimming stripped 6 bases from V and 3 bases from J, with 6 bases between. The CDR3, as DNA: TGTGCCAGCAGATCTGACTACGAGCAGTACTTC. It specifies CASRSDYEQYF.

This clone is a singleton in its sample. V gene TRBV6-5 combines with J gene TRBJ1-2, with 7 bases lining up with TRBD1. With 4 bases clipped from V and 4 bases from J, the junction kept 9 bases outside the gene matches. This CDR3 has 15 residues. The germline V gene has CDR1 MNHEY and CDR2 SVGAGI. The CDR3 is CASSWGEGAGYGYTF. The CDR3 DNA reads TGTGCCAGCAGTTGGGGAGAGGGGGCAGGCTATGGCTACACCTTC.

Only a few counts were recorded for this clone. The chain recombines TRBV2 with TRBJ2-7, with D perhaps TRBD1 (5 bases). The CDR3 totals 11 residues. The V and J ends lost 6 bases and 6 bases respectively, with 9 bases between them. Germline CDR1 and CDR2: SNHLY and FYNNEI. The CDR3 DNA reads TGTGCCAGCAGCGTAGGGGTCGAGCAGTACTTC. It encodes CASSVGVEQYF. Full variable domain (rest looked up from reference TRBV2 and TRBJ2-7): EPEVTQTPSHQVTQMGQEVILRCVPISNHLYFYWYRQILGQKVEFLVSFYNNEISEKSEIFDDQFSVERPDGSNFTLKIRSTKLEDSAMYFCASSVGVEQYFGPGTRLTVT.

The chain joins TRBV2 to TRBJ1-3; a weak D match, TRBD1 (5 bases). The CDR3 spans 13 residues. CDR1 and CDR2 from the germline V gene are SNHLY and FYNNEI. Trimming removed 6 bases from V and 3 bases from J, with 9 bases in between. The CDR3 is CASSGGFGNTIYF. The CDR3 DNA follows: TGTGCCAGCAGCGGGGGGTTTGGAAACACCATATATTTT.

V gene TRBV6-6 combines with J gene TRBJ2-5; TRBD1 is a possible D gene (7 bases). This CDR3 region has 15 residues. Germline-derived CDR1 and CDR2 are MNHNY and SVGAGI (reference sequence). The V gene lost 2 bases and the J gene lost 4 bases, with 14 bases spanning the gap. The CDR3 is CASSYTDRRGETQYF. Here the CDR3 DNA reads TGTGCCAGCAGTTACACGGACAGGAGGGGAGAGACCCAGTACTTC.

The chain is built from TRBV7-2 and TRBJ2-5; 11 bases are shared with TRBD2. The CDR3 runs to 14 residues. J lost 3 bases, V lost 4 bases, and 1 base had no gene match. CDR1 and CDR2 from the germline V gene are SGHTA and FQGNSA. This chain's CDR3 is CASSSTSGKETQYF. The CDR3 DNA reads TGTGCCAGCAGCTCGACTAGCGGGAAAGAGACCCAGTACTTC.

The CDR3 DNA follows: TGTGCCAGCAGGGCCCGTCCGGGTGCCGCCTACGAGCAGTACTTC. It encodes CASRARPGAAYEQYF. The V gene is TRBV2, the J gene TRBJ2-7; D unresolved. Trimming removed 6 bases from V and 2 bases from J, with 17 bases in between. The CDR3 is made up of 15 amino acids. Germline V lookup: CDR1 SNHLY, CDR2 FYNNEI.

V gene TRBV2 combines with J gene TRBJ2-6; TRBD2 agrees at 9 bases. Germline V lookup: CDR1 SNHLY, CDR2 FYNNEI. The V and J ends lost 8 bases and 0 bases, in that order; junction bases with no gene match: 14. CDR3 length equals 19 residues. This CDR3 is CASHSSGTSFLSGANVLTF. In nucleotides, the CDR3 is TGTGCCAGCCATTCATCCGGGACTAGCTTCCTCTCTGGGGCCAACGTCCTGACTTTC.

The chain combines TRBV6-1 with TRBJ2-1, with TRBD1 as a possible D gene (6 bases). The V end lost 8 bases, the J end lost 4 bases, and 15 bases lay between the germline ends. The CDR3 consists of 14 residues. Germline-derived CDR1 and CDR2 are MNHNS and SASEGT. The chain's CDR3 is CASQDRRRYNEQFF. The CDR3 bases are TGTGCCAGCCAGGACAGAAGAAGATACAATGAGCAGTTCTTC.

The V and J genes are TRBV1 and TRBJ2-3; whether TRBD1, the table's D call, matches the DNA was not checked. TRBV1 is reported as a pseudogene. The CDR3 has 11 residues. The CDR3 protein is CTSSQQDTQYF. In DNA, the CDR3 is TGCACCAGCAGCCAACAGGATACGCAGTATTTT.

The V and J genes are TRBV25-1 and TRBJ1-1; no definite D call. CDR3 length equals 13 residues. Germline-derived CDR1 and CDR2 are MGHDK and SYGVNS. V shed 5 bases and J shed 7 bases, with 14 bases lying between them. Here the CDR3 reads CASSPFGENEAFF. In DNA, the CDR3 is TGTGCCAGCAGTCCCTTTGGTGAGAATGAAGCTTTCTTT.

J is TRBJ1-3 and V is TRBV27; the D gene is possibly TRBD1 (6 bases). The CDR3 covers 15 residues. Trimming pared 4 bases from V and 4 bases from J, leaving 14 bases between. Germline CDR1 reads MNHEY; CDR2 reads SMNVEV (reference sequence). CDR3 in DNA: TGTGCCAGCAGTTCCGGTGCAGGGGACGGAAACACCATATATTTT. Its protein is CASSSGAGDGNTIYF.

This clone was detected a few times. The chain employs TRBV5-4 and TRBJ2-1; 7 nucleotides line up with TRBD1. Germline trimming cut 0 bases from V and 4 bases from J; bases unmatched to any gene: 7. Germline V gene data show CDR1 as SGHNT and CDR2 as YYREEE (reference sequence). This CDR3 region has 16 residues. The CDR3 protein is CASSLDPGQTYNEQFF. The CDR3, as DNA: TGTGCCAGCAGCTTGGATCCGGGACAGACATACAATGAGCAGTTCTTC. Supplemented by reference TRBV5-4 and TRBJ2-1, the full variable domain reads ETGVTQSPTHLIKTRGQQVTLRCSSQSGHNTVSWYQQALGQGPQFIFQYYREEENGRGNFPPRFSGLQFPNYSSELNVNALELDDSALYLCASSLDPGQTYNEQFFGPGTRLTVL.

This clone was found a few times. V is TRBV2 and J is TRBJ2-3; possibly TRBD1 or TRBD2 for D (5 bases each). Germline values: CDR1 SNHLY, CDR2 FYNNEI. The V and J ends lost 4 bases and 0 bases respectively, with 11 bases between them. This CDR3 region has 15 residues. The CDR3 spells CASSAGTHSTDTQYF. The CDR3 nucleotides read TGTGCCAGCAGTGCCGGGACCCATAGCACAGATACGCAGTATTTT.

V is TRBV15 and J is TRBJ2-3, with unresolved D. The V and J ends lost 0 bases and 2 bases respectively, with 21 bases between them. The CDR3 has 19 amino acids. Germline lookup yields CDR1 LNHNV and CDR2 YYDKDF (reference sequence). The CDR3, as DNA: TGTGCCACCAGCAGAGACTCAGCCGATTACGGGCCCACCACAGATACGCAGTATTTT. Translating it yields CATSRDSADYGPTTDTQYF.

The CDR3 loop reads CASSPYTGPTYEQYF. DNA for the CDR3: TGTGCCAGCAGTCCGTACACAGGACCGACCTACGAGCAGTACTTC. The gene calls are TRBV27 and TRBJ2-7; D is possibly TRBD1 (5 bases). This CDR3 comprises 15 residues. Germline V gives CDR1 MNHEY, CDR2 SMNVEV (reference sequence). V lost 5 bases and J lost 2, with 16 bases in between.

The chain has TRBV5-1 and TRBJ1-2; D may be TRBD1 (6 bases). CDR1 and CDR2 from the germline V gene are SGHRS and YFSETQ. The CDR3 is made up of 15 amino acids. Deletions cut 3 bases from V and 6 bases from J, with 18 bases between. The CDR3 DNA is TGCGCCAGCAGCTCAAGGACAGCCCCGTTGGATGGCTACACCTTC. Protein sequence: CASSSRTAPLDGYTF.

The chain is built from TRBV30 and TRBJ2-7; D might be TRBD2 (6 bases). The CDR3 runs to 13 residues. Germline assignment: CDR1 GTSNPN and CDR2 SVGIG (reference sequence). V was shortened by 5 bases and J by 5 bases, with 16 bases between the two germline ends. The CDR3 sequence: CAWLKEGFDEQYF. The DNA of the CDR3 is TGTGCCTGGTTAAAGGAGGGGTTTGACGAGCAGTACTTC.

This clone was seen once. The CDR3 DNA follows: TGTGCCAGCGGTTGGAGTGGGACAGTGCGAGAGCAGTACTTC. It codes for CASGWSGTVREQYF. V gene TRBV11-3 combines with J gene TRBJ2-7; 7 bases agree with TRBD1. The germline V gene encodes CDR1 SGHNT and CDR2 YENEEA. V dropped 8 bases and J dropped 7; count of bases not matched to a gene: 14. This CDR3 has 14 residues.

The rearrangement joins TRBV28 to TRBJ1-5; D remains unclear. The CDR3 consists of 15 residues. Germline V gene sequence: CDR1 MDHEN, CDR2 SYDVKM. Deletions cut 7 bases from V and 0 bases from J, with 13 bases between. In DNA form, the CDR3 reads TGTGCCAGCACTCCGAGGGCCTATAGCAATCAGCCCCAGCATTTT. This gives the protein CASTPRAYSNQPQHF.

The J gene is TRBJ2-7, the V gene TRBV29-1; 9 bases are a match to TRBD1. V trimming: 5 bases; J trimming: 7 bases; junction bases outside the gene matches: 9. The germline V gene encodes CDR1 SQVTM and CDR2 ANQGSEA. This CDR3 contains 13 residues. The CDR3, as DNA: TGCAGCGTTCTACAGGGGGCCGGGAGGGAGCAGTACTTC. This gives the protein CSVLQGAGREQYF.

This clone was observed a single time. The CDR3 region has the DNA TGTGCCAGCAGCTTCAGGAGGACGGGATACAATGAGCAGTTCTTC. Residues: CASSFRRTGYNEQFF. The rearrangement joins TRBV5-6 to TRBJ2-1, with D possibly TRBD2 on 5 matching bases. Trimming took off 2 bases at V and 4 bases at J, with 13 bases between the two ends. The CDR3 is made up of 15 amino acids. Germline lookup yields CDR1 SGHDT and CDR2 YYEEEE.

Comment on this clone: Germline and junction disagree at one end, which may indicate a read error. The chain has TRBV29-1 and TRBJ2-7; D is ambiguous. CDR3 length equals 11 residues. Germline CDR1 reads SQVTM; CDR2 reads ANQGSEA. CDR3 residues: CGVQKEYEQYF. Here the CDR3 DNA reads TGCGGCGTTCAAAAGGAATACGAGCAGTACTTC.

The genes are TRBV9 and TRBJ2-2, with D perhaps assigned TRBD1 or TRBD2 (6 bases each). Trimming stripped 4 bases from V and 7 bases from J, with 14 bases between. CDR1 and CDR2 from the germline V gene are SGDLS and YYNGEE. The CDR3 spans 14 residues. The CDR3 DNA follows: TGTGCCAGCAGCCCGAGGGGGGCAGTCGGGGAGCTGTTTTTT. It specifies CASSPRGAVGELFF. Looking up the rest from reference TRBV9 and TRBJ2-2 gives the full variable domain: DSGVTQTPKHLITATGQRVTLRCSPRSGDLSVYWYQQSLDQGLQFLIQYYNGEERAKGNILERFSAQQFPDLHSELNLSSLELGDSALYFCASSPRGAVGELFFGEGSRLTVL.

The CDR3: CASSLVPGPYTQYF. DNA of the CDR3: TGTGCCAGCAGCTTAGTGCCGGGACCTTATACGCAGTATTTT. This chain links TRBV7-9 with TRBJ2-3; D possibly uses TRBD1 or TRBD2 (5 bases each). The V end was cut by 1 base, the J end by 7 bases, with 12 bases between. Germline V gene lookup returns CDR1 SEHNR and CDR2 FQNEAQ (reference sequence). CDR3 length: 14 amino acids.

The rearrangement joins TRBV5-5 to TRBJ1-1; 9 bases agree with TRBD1. The CDR3 length is 15 residues. V was pared by 2 bases and J by 1 base, with 3 bases of the junction left unmatched. Germline CDR1 reads SGHKS; CDR2 reads YYEKEE (reference sequence). CDR3 protein: CASSFAGQGNTEAFF. CDR3 in DNA: TGTGCCAGCAGCTTCGCGGGACAGGGGAACACTGAAGCTTTCTTT.